Following are 12 T cell receptor beta chains from one sample sequenced in a study of control samples from healthy donors and cancer patients (dated by TCRdb to 2018 to 2021). The library was obtained by the immunoSEQ multiplex PCR assay. TCRdb carries this immuneACCESS record with in-frame sequences only. Its versions omit some clonotypes, under half of them owing to an unresolved V gene in the studies checked, with the rest unexplained. The sample table contains 250,000 to 300,000 clones; only one count was recorded for roughly four fifths of them. The top ten hold less than 15% of the sample. Sequenced input: PBMCs. Source of these receptors: a woman in her sixties or seventies with lung cancer.

The chain has TRBV29-1 and TRBJ1-4; TRBD1 aligns across 9 bases. The junction had 7 bases not matched to a gene; V was cut back by 4 bases and J by 4 bases. This CDR3 is built from 15 residues. Germline V gene data show CDR1 as SQVTM and CDR2 as ANQGSEA. In nucleotides, the CDR3 is TGCAGCGTTGGTTCAACAGGGGGCTTTAATGAAAAACTGTTTTTT. Amino acid sequence: CSVGSTGGFNEKLFF. Combining the CDR3 with reference TRBV29-1 and TRBJ1-4 gives the whole variable domain SAVISQKPSRDICQRGTSLTIQCQVDSQVTMMFWYRQQPGQSLTLIATANQGSEATYESGFVIDKFPISRPNLTFSTLTVSNMSPEDSSIYLCSVGSTGGFNEKLFFGSGTQLSVL.

CDR3: CASSPTWSYNEQFF. CDR3 nucleotides: TGTGCCAGCAGCCCTACGTGGTCCTACAATGAGCAGTTCTTC. V and J are TRBV7-9 and TRBJ2-1; D call uncertain. CDR1 and CDR2 from the germline V gene are SEHNR and FQNEAQ (reference sequence). CDR3 size: 14 residues. Trimming stripped 5 bases from V and 1 base from J, with 9 bases between.

V gene TRBV5-5 combines with J gene TRBJ1-5; 7 bases line up with TRBD1. Germline V gene data show CDR1 as SGHKS and CDR2 as YYEKEE (reference sequence). CDR3 size: 16 residues. V gave up 1 base and J gave up 3 bases; unmatched junction bases: 7. The CDR3 sequence is CASSLTGEGINQPQHF. Here the CDR3 DNA reads TGTGCCAGCAGCTTGACAGGGGAAGGCATCAATCAGCCCCAGCATTTT.

This chain joins TRBV19 and TRBJ1-2, with 8 bases aligning to TRBD1. Germline V lookup: CDR1 LNHDA, CDR2 SQIVND (reference sequence). V was pared by 8 bases and J by 3 bases, with 8 bases of the junction left unmatched. CDR3 length: 14 residues. Here the CDR3 reads CASAGRGQYYGYTF. CDR3 coding DNA: TGTGCCAGTGCTGGCAGGGGGCAATACTATGGCTACACCTTC.

This clone was found once. This specimen includes other DNA sequences encoding the same CDR3. The CDR3 nucleotides are TGTGCCAGCAGCTTAGGGCGGGGGACAGGGGTGGCCGGGGAGCTGTTTTTT. This sequence encodes CASSLGRGTGVAGELFF. This chain uses TRBV7-2 with TRBJ2-2, with 10 bases fitting TRBD1. The CDR3 runs 17 residues. The germline V gene has CDR1 SGHTA and CDR2 FQGNSA. V was pared by 1 base and J by 6 bases, with 8 bases of the junction left unmatched.

The table lists this clone with many counts. Additional DNA sequences in this sample encode the identical CDR3. The chain couples TRBV11-3 to TRBJ2-7; 10 nucleotides line up with TRBD1. V lost 5 bases, J lost 2 bases, and 3 bases stayed unmatched. CDR3 length equals 14 residues. CDR1 and CDR2 (germline): SGHNT, YENEEA. CDR3 nucleotide sequence: TGTGCCAGCAGCCCGGGACAGGGGCCCTACGAGCAGTACTTC. Amino acids: CASSPGQGPYEQYF.

This rearrangement joins TRBV6-6 to TRBJ1-6; D is unresolved. Trimming pared 7 bases from V and 7 bases from J, leaving 8 bases between. This CDR3 contains 12 residues. The V gene's germline CDR1 is MNHNY and CDR2 SVGAGI (reference sequence). The CDR3 sequence is CASTVSNSPLHF. The CDR3 region has the DNA TGTGCCAGCACGGTATCAAATTCACCCCTCCACTTT.

Only one count was recorded for this clone. The chain couples TRBV4-1 to TRBJ1-3; D possibly corresponds to TRBD1 (5 bases). The germline V and J ends were trimmed by 0 bases and 0 bases, with 12 bases remaining between them. The germline V gene encodes CDR1 MGHRA and CDR2 YSYEKL. There are 17 residues in the CDR3. CDR3 sequence (DNA): TGCGCCAGCAGCCAAGATCGGGGGGACCACTCTGGAAACACCATATATTTT. The encoded protein is CASSQDRGDHSGNTIYF.

Ten or more counts support this clone. CDR3 sequence (DNA): TGCGCCAGCAGCCAAGAGGGACAGCCGGGCACCGGGGAGCTGTTTTTT. Protein product: CASSQEGQPGTGELFF. V usage is TRBV4-1 and J usage is TRBJ2-2; TRBD1 agrees at 7 bases. Germline CDR1 is MGHRA and CDR2 is YSYEKL. The CDR3 is 16 amino acids. V was clipped by 0 bases and J by 4 bases; unmatched bases: 5.

This chain joins TRBV9 and TRBJ2-1; a weak D match, TRBD2 (6 bases). The CDR3 extends over 15 amino acids. V was pared by 2 bases and J by 3 bases, with 12 bases between. The germline V gene has CDR1 SGDLS and CDR2 YYNGEE. The CDR3 sequence: CASSVSASVYNEQFF. The CDR3, as DNA: TGTGCCAGCAGCGTCAGCGCTAGCGTCTACAATGAGCAGTTCTTC.

Only a few counts were recorded for this clone. This chain uses TRBV10-1 with TRBJ2-7; 7 bases are shared with TRBD2. CDR3 length: 15 residues. V dropped 4 bases and J dropped 0; count of bases not matched to a gene: 6. CDR1 is WNHNN, CDR2 SYGVQD, per germline (reference sequence). As DNA, the CDR3 is TGCGCCAGCAGTGTCCTAGCGGACGGCTCCTACGAGCAGTACTTC. Its protein is CASSVLADGSYEQYF.

J is TRBJ1-4 and V is TRBV5-5; TRBD1 is a possible D gene (5 bases). Germline V CDR1 and CDR2: SGHKS, YYEKEE (reference sequence). The CDR3 runs 15 residues. The germline V and J ends were trimmed by 0 bases and 3 bases, with 9 bases remaining between them. The CDR3 DNA follows: TGTGCCAGCAGCTTGGTGGGGGGACCTAATGAAAAACTGTTTTTT. Translated, it gives CASSLVGGPNEKLFF.